The next 20 T cell receptor beta chains were all read from a single sample in a study of shared clonotypes between healthy human individuals. Using immunoSEQ multiplex PCR, the repertoire was profiled, and TCRdb retains in-frame clones only, with some absent. The sample carries a few million clones, about 92% recorded once. Source material: naive CD4+ T cells sorted from blood. The subset was: CD45RA+ positively selected. Every receptor here comes from a man between 18 and 29 years old in good health.

This clone was recorded a few times. This chain connects TRBV7-2 to TRBJ2-7, with 7 nucleotides matching TRBD2. Germline V CDR1 and CDR2: SGHTA, FQGNSA. The CDR3 totals 15 residues. Trimming took 4 bases from V and 9 from J; bases not matched to a gene: 15. CDR3 DNA sequence: TGTGCCAGCAGCTCCCAGGGACTACCGCTTGGCGGGCAGTACTTC. Its protein is CASSSQGLPLGGQYF.

This clone has just a few counts. This chain links TRBV5-6 with TRBJ1-6; the D is unclear. The CDR3 totals 12 residues. The ends were cut back, 3 bases at V and 9 bases at J, with 7 bases in the middle. Germline assignment: CDR1 SGHDT and CDR2 YYEEEE. CDR3 in amino acids: CASSSTGSPLHF. CDR3 coding DNA: TGTGCCAGCAGCTCTACGGGTTCACCCCTCCACTTT.

The rearrangement joins TRBV6-1 to TRBJ1-1; no reliable D call. This CDR3 contains 11 residues. Per the germline V gene, CDR1 is MNHNS and CDR2 is SASEGT. V was shortened by 8 bases and J by 4 bases, with 8 bases between the two germline ends. CDR3 coding DNA: TGTGCCAGCTACTGGCCCACTGAAGCTTTCTTT. It yields the protein CASYWPTEAFF.

CDR3 sequence reads: CASSPPLAGGNEQFF. The CDR3 DNA follows: TGCGCCAGCAGCCCGCCACTAGCGGGAGGGAATGAGCAGTTCTTC. This chain connects TRBV5-1 to TRBJ2-1, with TRBD2 matching over 13 bases. With 4 bases clipped from V and 7 bases from J, the junction kept 5 bases outside the gene matches. CDR1 and CDR2 from the germline V gene are SGHRS and YFSETQ. The CDR3 is 15 amino acids.

CDR3 sequence reads: CAIRTSSEQFF. The DNA for the CDR3 is TGTGCCATCAGAACTAGCAGTGAGCAGTTCTTC. The J gene is TRBJ2-1, the V gene TRBV10-3; tentative D call: TRBD2 (6 bases). CDR1 is ENHRY, CDR2 SYGVKD, per germline. The CDR3 is 11 amino acids. Trimming pared 6 bases from V and 9 bases from J, leaving 9 bases between.

The chain links TRBV29-1 to TRBJ2-3; D may be TRBD1 (6 bases). The CDR3 has 15 residues. Germline assignment: CDR1 SQVTM and CDR2 ANQGSEA. Between the trimmed V and J ends, which lost 5 bases and 2 bases, there was a span of 17 bases. DNA of the CDR3: TGCAGCGTTCAAACAGGGAGTCGGGACACAGATACGCAGTATTTT. Translating gives CSVQTGSRDTDTQYF.

The chain carries TRBV6-6 and TRBJ2-1; D gene unclear. V lost 5 bases to trimming and J lost 8 bases, with 10 bases between them. Germline V gene sequence: CDR1 MNHNY, CDR2 SVGAGI (reference sequence). There are 12 residues in the CDR3. Here the CDR3 reads CASSQRSDEQFF. The CDR3 DNA reads as TGTGCCAGCAGTCAAAGGAGTGATGAGCAGTTCTTC.

The chain joins TRBV6-1 to TRBJ1-1; a weak D match, TRBD1 (6 bases). Germline V lookup: CDR1 MNHNS, CDR2 SASEGT. This CDR3 spans 15 amino acids. V lost 5 bases and J 1 base, leaving 14 bases between the germline ends. CDR3 protein: CASSPEGGKNTEAFF. Written as DNA, the CDR3 is TGTGCCAGCAGTCCCGAGGGGGGGAAGAACACTGAAGCTTTCTTT.

CDR3 DNA: TGTGCCAGCAGCACCCGCTCTAAACTAGCGGAGAGAGATACGCAGTATTTT. Protein product: CASSTRSKLAERDTQYF. V is TRBV9 and J is TRBJ2-3, with TRBD2 identical over 8 bases. The germline V gene has CDR1 SGDLS and CDR2 YYNGEE. Trimming at V came to 4 bases and at J to 5 bases, leaving 15 bases not matched to a gene. This CDR3 has 17 residues.

The CDR3 bases are TGTGCCAGCTTGCAGGCCTCCTACGAGCAGTACTTC. This sequence encodes CASLQASYEQYF. The rearrangement uses TRBV6-1 and TRBJ2-7, with no clear D. CDR3 size: 12 residues. CDR1 and CDR2 (germline): MNHNS, SASEGT. The V and J ends lost 8 bases and 0 bases respectively, with 8 bases between them.

The V gene is TRBV11-2, the J gene TRBJ2-1; tentatively, D is TRBD2 (6 bases). The CDR3 sequence is 17 residues long. V was shortened by 4 bases and J by 9 bases, with 25 bases between the two germline ends. The V gene's germline CDR1 is SGHAT and CDR2 FQNNGV. CDR3 sequence: CASSSRDSVFLRGEQFF. The DNA of the CDR3 is TGTGCCAGCAGCTCCCGGGACTCGGTCTTCCTTAGGGGTGAGCAGTTCTTC. Variable domain in full (rest from reference TRBV11-2 and TRBJ2-1): EAGVAQSPRYKIIEKRQSVAFWCNPISGHATLYWYQQILGQGPKLLIQFQNNGVVDDSQLPKDRFSAERLKGVDSTLKIQPAKLEDSAVYLCASSSRDSVFLRGEQFFGPGTRLTVL.

A few counts support this clone. The chain links TRBV6-5 to TRBJ2-4; D could derive from TRBD1 or TRBD2 (5 bases each). This CDR3 is 14 amino acids long. Trimming took off 7 bases at V and 9 bases at J, with 19 bases between the two ends. CDR1 is MNHEY, CDR2 SVGAGI, per germline. In nucleotides, the CDR3 is TGTGCCAGCACAGACAGTACACCGAGGGGCATTCAGTACTTC. Amino acids: CASTDSTPRGIQYF.

This chain connects TRBV5-6 to TRBJ1-2, with a weak D call TRBD1 (6 bases). Germline CDR1 and CDR2: SGHDT and YYEEEE. V was trimmed by 4 bases and J by 4 bases, leaving 14 bases between them. The CDR3 runs 14 residues. CDR3 protein: CASSPGQLGYGYTF. CDR3 nucleotide sequence: TGTGCCAGCAGCCCCGGACAGCTTGGCTATGGCTACACCTTC.

The chain carries TRBV28 and TRBJ1-2; no clear D gene. Between the trimmed V and J ends, which lost 6 bases and 0 bases, there was a span of 11 bases. The CDR3 runs 14 residues. Germline lookup yields CDR1 MDHEN and CDR2 SYDVKM. CDR3 DNA: TGTGCCAGCAGGGTCCCGGGAGCTAACTATGGCTACACCTTC. Its protein is CASRVPGANYGYTF.

V gene TRBV30 combines with J gene TRBJ2-5, with D unresolved. TRBJ2-7 explains the end of the DNA better; the J call may be wrong. This CDR3 is 13 amino acids long. Per germline, CDR1 GTSNPN and CDR2 SVGIG (reference sequence). CDR3 sequence (DNA): TGTGCCTGGAGTGCGCCAGCGTTACACGAGCAGTACTTC. Translating it yields CAWSAPALHEQYF.

V and J are TRBV4-3 and TRBJ2-1; 8 bases are a match to TRBD2. The V gene end was trimmed by 1 base and the J gene end by 0 bases; junction bases not matched to a gene: 2. Germline CDR1 is LGHNA and CDR2 is YSLEER. The CDR3 extends over 16 amino acids. The CDR3 loop is CASSQGAGDSYNEQFF. The CDR3 region has the DNA TGCGCCAGCAGCCAAGGAGCGGGGGACTCCTACAATGAGCAGTTCTTC.

The J gene is TRBJ1-5, the V gene TRBV11-2; possible D gene TRBD1, 6 bases. Trimming removed 1 base at V and 0 bases at J, with 7 bases between. CDR1 and CDR2 (germline): SGHAT, FQNNGV. The CDR3 has 15 residues. The CDR3 here is CASSLVDSSNQPQHF. The CDR3 DNA is TGTGCCAGCAGCTTAGTGGACAGTAGCAATCAGCCCCAGCATTTT.

This chain links TRBV28 with TRBJ2-3, with a tentative D call TRBD2 (7 bases). The CDR3 runs 16 residues. Germline CDR1 reads MDHEN; CDR2 reads SYDVKM. The V and J ends lost 2 bases and 9 bases respectively, with 21 bases between them. The CDR3 region is CASSLGGGGGSRTQYF. CDR3 coding DNA: TGTGCCAGCAGTTTAGGAGGGGGAGGGGGTTCGAGGACGCAGTATTTT.

This clone was observed a single time. The rearrangement joins TRBV29-1 to TRBJ2-1, with TRBD2 matching over 7 bases. J gave up 0 bases and V 4 bases, and 9 bases lay outside the gene matches. From germline, CDR1 is SQVTM and CDR2 ANQGSEA. This CDR3 comprises 16 residues. This chain's CDR3 is CSVGGGRGSSYNEQFF. CDR3 nucleotide sequence: TGCAGCGTTGGGGGAGGGCGGGGGAGCTCCTACAATGAGCAGTTCTTC.

As for this clone: The same CDR3 arises from other DNA sequences in this sample as well. This chain links TRBV19 with TRBJ2-6; D unresolved. This CDR3 spans 17 amino acids. Trimming cost V 1 base and J 1 base, with 11 bases left between them. Germline V gene data show CDR1 as LNHDA and CDR2 as SQIVND (reference sequence). CDR3 sequence: CASSIGEGPSGANVLTF. CDR3 sequence (DNA): TGTGCCAGTAGTATAGGAGAAGGACCGTCTGGGGCCAACGTCCTGACTTTC.